A single sample gave rise to the 32 T cell receptor beta chains below, sequenced in a study of CD8 T cells in Susac syndrome. Random hexamers were used to reverse transcribe the RNA input (about 0.5 to 1 ug). One entry per CDR3 protein, called by TCRdb with MiXCR from the immunoSEQ multiplex PCR reads. The table includes about 290,000 distinct CDR3 sequences, 89% detected once. The sequenced sample was CD8+ T cells from PBMCs. These receptors were obtained from a human donor with multiple sclerosis.

The chain links TRBV12-5 to TRBJ2-1; 10 bases align to TRBD2. The germline gives CDR1 LGHNT, CDR2 FRNRAP. V lost 2 bases, J lost 3 bases, and 13 bases stayed unmatched. CDR3 length: 19 amino acids. The CDR3 here is CASGLSWESSGGGYNEQFF. The CDR3 bases are TGTGCTAGTGGTTTGTCATGGGAGTCTAGCGGGGGCGGCTACAATGAGCAGTTCTTC. The entire variable domain, with the rest obtained from reference TRBV12-5 and TRBJ2-1, is as follows: DARVTQTPRHKVTEMGQEVTMRCQPILGHNTVFWYRQTMMQGLELLAYFRNRAPLDDSGMPKDRFSAEMPDATLATLKIQPSEPRDSAVYFCASGLSWESSGGGYNEQFFGPGTRLTVL.

J is TRBJ2-5 and V is TRBV20-1; 7 nucleotides agree with TRBD1. The trim removed 7 bases at V and 1 base at J, leaving 6 bases unmatched. CDR1 is DFQATT, CDR2 SNEGSKA, per germline (reference sequence). The CDR3 spans 13 residues. In DNA, the CDR3 is TGCAGTGGACACAGGGGCTTCCAAGAGACCCAGTACTTC. It yields the protein CSGHRGFQETQYF.

This chain connects TRBV29-1 to TRBJ1-2, with D possibly TRBD1 on 5 matching bases. CDR1 and CDR2 from the germline V gene are SQVTM and ANQGSEA. With 6 bases removed from V and 8 bases from J, the gap between germline ends came to 13 bases. The CDR3 sequence is 11 residues long. The CDR3 DNA reads TGCAGCGTCTCGGGGGGTCGCGGCTACACCTTC. As protein: CSVSGGRGYTF.

J is TRBJ2-5 and V is TRBV4-3, with D maybe TRBD1 (6 bases). The CDR3 is 16 residues long. V lost 0 bases and J lost 5, with 16 bases in between. The germline V gene has CDR1 LGHNA and CDR2 YSLEER. For the CDR3, the DNA is TGCGCCAGCAGCCAAGATTTGGGAACAGGGTCTGAGACCCAGTACTTC. Protein: CASSQDLGTGSETQYF.

The chain couples TRBV11-2 to TRBJ2-3; weak D call: TRBD1 (6 bases). The V gene lost 4 bases and the J gene lost 1 base, with 15 bases spanning the gap. The CDR3 runs 16 residues. The germline V gene has CDR1 SGHAT and CDR2 FQNNGV. This chain's CDR3 is CASSSHWGPGTDTQYF. As DNA, the CDR3 is TGTGCCAGCAGCTCTCATTGGGGGCCGGGCACAGATACGCAGTATTTT.

The chain carries TRBV2 and TRBJ2-1; TRBD1 matches 9 bases. The germline V gene encodes CDR1 SNHLY and CDR2 FYNNEI. Losses at the gene ends were 3 bases for V and 7 bases for J; bases not matched to a gene: 1. The CDR3 is made up of 13 amino acids. CDR3 loop: CASSDGTGNEQFF. The CDR3 DNA sequence: TGTGCCAGCAGTGACGGGACAGGGAATGAGCAGTTCTTC.

The rearrangement uses TRBV2 and TRBJ2-6, with 7 bases matching TRBD2. Per the germline V gene, CDR1 is SNHLY and CDR2 is FYNNEI. With V trimmed by 5 bases and J by 2 bases, 9 bases remained unmatched. This CDR3 region has 17 residues. The CDR3 spells CASSTFGGGAGANVLTF. CDR3 bases: TGTGCCAGCAGTACCTTTGGTGGGGGGGCTGGGGCCAACGTCCTGACTTTC.

The V and J genes are TRBV20-1 and TRBJ1-1; D unresolved. V was shortened by 3 bases and J by 3 bases, with 14 bases between the two germline ends. This CDR3 contains 14 residues. Germline lookup yields CDR1 DFQATT and CDR2 SNEGSKA (reference sequence). CDR3 coding DNA: TGCAGTGCTAGTAAGTGGGGAGCCCACACTGAAGCTTTCTTT. It is translated as CSASKWGAHTEAFF.

The V and J genes are TRBV14 and TRBJ2-5; D is undetermined. CDR3 length: 17 amino acids. The V gene's germline CDR1 is SGHDN and CDR2 FVKESK. The V and J ends lost 2 bases and 3 bases respectively, with 19 bases between them. CDR3 nucleotide sequence: TGTGCCAGCAGCCAACATCCCCGGGTTGGTAAGGAAGAGACCCAGTACTTC. Protein sequence: CASSQHPRVGKEETQYF.

The chain is built from TRBV7-2 and TRBJ2-5; weak D call: TRBD2 (6 bases). The V and J ends lost 2 bases and 1 base respectively, with 11 bases between them. Looked up from germline, CDR1 is SGHTA and CDR2 is FQGNSA. The CDR3 is made up of 15 amino acids. CDR3 in DNA: TGTGCCAGCAGCTTAAGCGGGCCTCCCCAAGAGACCCAGTACTTC. It encodes CASSLSGPPQETQYF.

The sample holds one count of this clonotype. The CDR3 is CASSSSGVSLYGYTF. CDR3 coding DNA: TGTGCCAGCAGCTCGTCGGGGGTTTCCCTCTATGGCTACACCTTC. The J gene is TRBJ1-2, the V gene TRBV27; D may be TRBD1 (5 bases). The germline V and J ends were trimmed by 6 bases and 4 bases, with 18 bases remaining between them. In germline, CDR1 is MNHEY, CDR2 SMNVEV (reference sequence). CDR3 length: 15 residues.

This chain uses TRBV2 with TRBJ1-4, with D uncertain. The CDR3 sequence is 15 residues long. Germline assignment: CDR1 SNHLY and CDR2 FYNNEI. Deletions cut 6 bases from V and 0 bases from J, with 11 bases between. CDR3 residues: CASSEGAATNEKLFF. CDR3 DNA sequence: TGTGCCAGCAGCGAGGGTGCAGCAACTAATGAAAAACTGTTTTTT.

The J gene is TRBJ2-7, the V gene TRBV5-1; the match to TRBD1 covers 7 bases. Germline V gene data show CDR1 as SGHRS and CDR2 as YFSETQ. The CDR3 loop spans 15 amino acids. V lost 4 bases, J lost 3 bases, and 10 bases stayed unmatched. The CDR3 nucleotides read TGCGCCAGCAGCATGGCGCAGGGGGAGATCTACGAGCAGTACTTC. It specifies CASSMAQGEIYEQYF.

The rearrangement joins TRBV30 to TRBJ1-1; 9 nucleotides align to TRBD1. This CDR3 spans 11 amino acids. V lost 8 bases and J lost 6; bases outside the gene matches: 4. Germline CDR1 and CDR2: GTSNPN and SVGIG (reference sequence). The CDR3 is CAGTGGPEAFF. The CDR3 DNA sequence: TGTGCCGGCACAGGGGGCCCTGAAGCTTTCTTT.

The chain couples TRBV6-1 to TRBJ2-7, with D tentatively TRBD2 (5 bases). Germline V gene data show CDR1 as MNHNS and CDR2 as SASEGT. CDR3 length: 13 amino acids. V was trimmed by 8 bases and J by 3 bases, leaving 14 bases between them. The CDR3 nucleotides read TGTGCCAGCCGTCCCGGGATAGACTACGAGCAGTACTTC. Translation: CASRPGIDYEQYF.

The CDR3 DNA follows: TGCGCCAGCAGCGCCACTAGCAAGTCTGATGAGCAGTTCTTC. Protein product: CASSATSKSDEQFF. The chain joins TRBV5-1 to TRBJ2-1; D might be TRBD2 (6 bases). Germline V gene lookup returns CDR1 SGHRS and CDR2 YFSETQ. With 4 bases removed from V and 8 bases from J, the gap between germline ends came to 16 bases. The CDR3 is 14 amino acids.

The rearrangement uses TRBV27 and TRBJ2-7, with D tentatively TRBD1 or TRBD2 (5 bases each). Trimming stripped 0 bases from V and 6 bases from J, with 12 bases between. The CDR3 runs to 14 residues. Germline V gives CDR1 MNHEY, CDR2 SMNVEV (reference sequence). The CDR3 spells CASSLSGPSGEQYF. CDR3 sequence (DNA): TGTGCCAGCAGTTTATCGGGACCTTCAGGCGAGCAGTACTTC.

The V and J genes are TRBV6-4 and TRBJ2-1; 9 nucleotides match TRBD1. Looked up from germline, CDR1 is MRHNA and CDR2 is SNTAGT. With 4 bases clipped from V and 0 bases from J, the junction kept 1 base outside the gene matches. This CDR3 comprises 15 residues. The CDR3 protein is CASSVTGGSYNEQFF. The CDR3 region has the DNA TGTGCCAGCAGTGTGACAGGGGGCTCCTACAATGAGCAGTTCTTC.

The CDR3 nucleotides read TGCGCCAGCAGTCAAAACAGGGGTGACACCGGGGAGCTGTTTTTT. Its translation: CASSQNRGDTGELFF. The chain carries TRBV23-1 and TRBJ2-2; 7 nucleotides match TRBD1. TRBV23-1 is marked as an open reading frame, function uncertain. The CDR3 has 15 amino acids. V shed 2 bases and J 3 bases; nucleotides not matched to a gene: 3.

The chain couples TRBV2 to TRBJ2-7, with D uncertain. V lost 7 bases to trimming and J lost 4 bases, with 17 bases between them. The CDR3 has 14 residues. Germline V gives CDR1 SNHLY, CDR2 FYNNEI. CDR3 in amino acids: CASISYGPAYEQYF. CDR3 sequence (DNA): TGTGCCAGCATATCATACGGGCCTGCATACGAGCAGTACTTC.

This clonotype has only a few counts. This sequence joins TRBV6-6 and TRBJ2-3; D gene unclear. Per the germline V gene, CDR1 is MNHNY and CDR2 is SVGAGI (reference sequence). The CDR3 runs 13 residues. Trimming pared 0 bases from V and 1 base from J, leaving 2 bases between. Here the CDR3 reads CASSYSGTDTQYF. In nucleotides, the CDR3 is TGTGCCAGCAGTTACTCTGGCACAGATACGCAGTATTTT.

The V and J genes are TRBV13 and TRBJ1-4; 8 bases are shared with TRBD1. The CDR3 has 14 amino acids. CDR1 and CDR2 (germline): PRHDT, FYEKMQ (reference sequence). Unmatched junction bases numbered 1, after V lost 1 base and J lost 6 bases. The CDR3 sequence: CASSLAGGHEKLFF. Written as DNA, the CDR3 is TGTGCCAGCAGCTTAGCAGGGGGCCATGAAAAACTGTTTTTT.

The genes are TRBV7-9 and TRBJ2-7; 8 bases map to TRBD2. Germline V gene sequence: CDR1 SEHNR, CDR2 FQNEAQ (reference sequence). After removal of 1 base from V and 5 bases from J, the junction contained 19 bases not matched to a gene. CDR3 length: 19 amino acids. CDR3 residues: CASSLVQWIRREGPDEQYF. The CDR3 DNA reads as TGTGCCAGCAGCTTAGTACAGTGGATTCGACGGGAGGGTCCAGACGAGCAGTACTTC. Drawing the rest from reference TRBV7-9 and TRBJ2-7, the complete variable domain is DTGVSQNPRHKITKRGQNVTFRCDPISEHNRLYWYRQTLGQGPEFLTYFQNEAQLEKSRLLSDRFSAERPKGSFSTLEIQRTEQGDSAMYLCASSLVQWIRREGPDEQYFGPGTRLTVT.

The chain uses TRBV7-9 and TRBJ2-1; 12 nucleotides agree with TRBD2. V shed 3 bases, J shed 6 bases, and the junction held 6 bases outside the gene matches. The CDR3 covers 16 residues. Germline CDR1 is SEHNR and CDR2 is FQNEAQ (reference sequence). The CDR3 protein is CASSLQTSGSPNEQFF. Here the CDR3 DNA reads TGTGCCAGCAGCTTGCAGACTAGCGGGAGTCCCAATGAGCAGTTCTTC.

In nucleotides, the CDR3 is TGTGCCAGCAGCTTATTAGACGGTGCCGGGGACATTCAGTACTTC. Its translation: CASSLLDGAGDIQYF. This chain links TRBV7-8 with TRBJ2-4; D possibly corresponds to TRBD2 (5 bases). CDR1 and CDR2 from the germline V gene are SGHVS and FQNEAQ. Trimming shortened V by 2 bases and J by 8 bases, and 16 bases separated the two germline ends. This CDR3 contains 15 residues.

The CDR3 protein is CASSLNGRSPGANVLTF. Here the CDR3 DNA reads TGTGCCAGCAGCTTAAACGGCCGCTCGCCTGGGGCCAACGTCCTGACTTTC. The rearrangement uses TRBV11-2 and TRBJ2-6, with D unresolved. Germline assignment: CDR1 SGHAT and CDR2 FQNNGV. The V gene lost 2 bases and the J gene lost 2 bases, with 13 bases spanning the gap. The length of the CDR3 is 17 residues.

The chain is built from TRBV7-9 and TRBJ1-2; D unresolved. Germline loops: CDR1 SEHNR, CDR2 FQNEAQ (reference sequence). This CDR3 comprises 14 residues. Trimming removed 5 bases from V and 1 base from J, with 11 bases in between. The CDR3 loop reads CASSLSVLNYGYTF. The CDR3, as DNA: TGTGCCAGCAGCCTGTCCGTACTTAACTATGGCTACACCTTC.

The rearrangement joins TRBV6-2 or TRBV6-3 to TRBJ2-3; possibly TRBD1 for D (5 bases). CDR3 length: 14 residues. V was clipped by 6 bases and J by 5 bases, with 15 bases between them. The germline CDR1 and CDR2 sequences are MNHEY and SVGEGT. CDR3 coding DNA: TGTGCCAGCAGCATCAGGGATTCCGTAGATACGCAGTATTTT. Translating it yields CASSIRDSVDTQYF.

The rearrangement uses TRBV27 and TRBJ2-7; 10 bases align to TRBD2. The V gene's germline CDR1 is MNHEY and CDR2 SMNVEV (reference sequence). CDR3 length equals 15 residues. V shed 6 bases and J 4 bases; nucleotides not matched to a gene: 9. CDR3 in DNA: TGTGCCAGCAGCTTTCTAGCGGGAGATGGGTACGAGCAGTACTTC. This gives the protein CASSFLAGDGYEQYF.

The CDR3 region is CASRSADVNTEAFF. The DNA for the CDR3 is TGTGCAAGTCGTTCCGCTGACGTGAACACTGAAGCTTTCTTT. The chain uses TRBV12-2 and TRBJ1-1. TRBV12-2 has pseudogene status. This CDR3 is 14 amino acids long.

DNA of the CDR3: TGTGCCAGCAGCCCCAGCGGGGACGGTGAAAAACTGTTTTTT. It yields the protein CASSPSGDGEKLFF. J is TRBJ1-4 and V is TRBV12-3 or TRBV12-4; a weak D match, TRBD1 (5 bases). The CDR3 is made up of 14 amino acids. V shed 6 bases and J shed 7 bases, with 15 bases lying between them.

This rearrangement joins TRBV10-3 to TRBJ1-2; D is unresolved. V was pared by 6 bases and J by 2 bases, with 10 bases between. There are 13 residues in the CDR3. Germline-derived CDR1 and CDR2 are ENHRY and SYGVKD. CDR3 region: CAIRVGSNYGYTF. The CDR3 DNA reads as TGTGCCATCAGGGTAGGGAGCAACTATGGCTACACCTTC.